Sequencing of this T cell receptor (beta chain) was carried out in a study of blood T cell repertoires in COVID-19. Across the whole study: Samples taken during acute and convalescent COVID-19 were collected in the United States, Italy and Spain.

The CDR3 consists of 15 residues. Germline values: CDR1 MDHEN, CDR2 SYDVKM. The V segment lost 4 bases and the J segment 1 base; nucleotides outside the gene matches: 5. The assay was immunoSEQ multiplex PCR, and TCRdb's table has in-frame clones only and misses some. Of a few hundred thousand clones detected, approximately 81% appear once; the ten largest clones hold over 2.5%. The TCR was taken from a man between 50 and 59 years old who had recovered from COVID-19. Sequencing was performed on peripheral blood. The V and J genes are TRBV28 and TRBJ2-7, with 9 bases matching TRBD1. CDR3 coding DNA: TGTGCCAGCAGTTCCCCCGGGACAGGGTCCTACGAGCAGTACTTC. Its translation is CASSSPGTGSYEQYF.